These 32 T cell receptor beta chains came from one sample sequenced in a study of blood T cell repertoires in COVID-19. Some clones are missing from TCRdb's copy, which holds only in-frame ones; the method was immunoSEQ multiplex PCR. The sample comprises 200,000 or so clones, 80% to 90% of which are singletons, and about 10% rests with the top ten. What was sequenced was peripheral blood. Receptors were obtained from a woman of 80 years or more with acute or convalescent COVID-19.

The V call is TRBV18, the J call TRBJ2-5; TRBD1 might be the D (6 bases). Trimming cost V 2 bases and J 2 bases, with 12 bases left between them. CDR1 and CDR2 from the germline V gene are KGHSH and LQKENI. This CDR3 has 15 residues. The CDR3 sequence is CASSPTGSLQETQYF. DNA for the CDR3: TGTGCCAGCTCACCAACAGGGTCGCTTCAAGAGACCCAGTACTTC.

The CDR3 protein is CASRGTGSIQPQHF. Here the CDR3 DNA reads TGTGCCAGCAGGGGGACAGGGAGTATACAGCCCCAGCATTTT. V gene TRBV27 combines with J gene TRBJ1-5; 9 nucleotides match TRBD1. CDR3 size: 14 residues. CDR1 MNHEY and CDR2 SMNVEV come from the germline V gene (reference sequence). V gave up 6 bases and J gave up 7 bases; unmatched junction bases: 7.

The CDR3 is CASSLGLQGDTDTQYF. The CDR3 region has the DNA TGTGCCAGCAGCTTAGGATTGCAGGGGGACACAGATACGCAGTATTTT. The J gene is TRBJ2-3, the V gene TRBV11-3; 7 bases are shared with TRBD1. The CDR3 sequence is 16 residues long. Trimming cost V 1 base and J 2 bases; bases outside gene matches: 6. Per germline, CDR1 SGHNT and CDR2 YENEEA.

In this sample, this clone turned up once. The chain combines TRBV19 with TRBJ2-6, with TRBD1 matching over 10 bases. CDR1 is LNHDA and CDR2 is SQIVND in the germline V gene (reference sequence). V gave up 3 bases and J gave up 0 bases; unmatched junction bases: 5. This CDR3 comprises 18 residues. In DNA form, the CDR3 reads TGTGCCAGTAGTATCCCCCGGGACAGGGGCTCTGGGGCCAACGTCCTGACTTTC. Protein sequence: CASSIPRDRGSGANVLTF.

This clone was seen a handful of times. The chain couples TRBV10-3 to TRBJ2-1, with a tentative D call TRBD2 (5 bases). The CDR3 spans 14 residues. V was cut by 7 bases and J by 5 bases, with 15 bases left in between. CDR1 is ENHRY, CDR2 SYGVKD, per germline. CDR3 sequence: CAITPRGGDNEQFF. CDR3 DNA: TGTGCCATCACCCCCCGGGGTGGGGACAATGAGCAGTTCTTC.

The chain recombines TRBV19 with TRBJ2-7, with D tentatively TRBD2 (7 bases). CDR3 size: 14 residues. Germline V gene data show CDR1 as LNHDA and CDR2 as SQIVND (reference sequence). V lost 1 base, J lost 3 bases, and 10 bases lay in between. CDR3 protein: CASSIGGGVYEQYF. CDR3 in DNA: TGTGCCAGTAGTATAGGAGGGGGGGTCTACGAGCAGTACTTC. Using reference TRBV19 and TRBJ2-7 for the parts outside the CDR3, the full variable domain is DGGITQSPKYLFRKEGQNVTLSCEQNLNHDAMYWYRQDPGQGLRLIYYSQIVNDFQKGDIAEGYSVSREKKESFPLTVTSAQKNPTAFYLCASSIGGGVYEQYFGPGTRLTVT.

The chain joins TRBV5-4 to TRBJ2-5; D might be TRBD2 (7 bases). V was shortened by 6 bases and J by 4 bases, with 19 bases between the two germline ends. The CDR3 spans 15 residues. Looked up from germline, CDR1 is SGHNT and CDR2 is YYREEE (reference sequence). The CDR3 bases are TGTGCCAGCACCAATGGGAGGGGGGCAGGAGAGACCCAGTACTTC. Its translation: CASTNGRGAGETQYF.

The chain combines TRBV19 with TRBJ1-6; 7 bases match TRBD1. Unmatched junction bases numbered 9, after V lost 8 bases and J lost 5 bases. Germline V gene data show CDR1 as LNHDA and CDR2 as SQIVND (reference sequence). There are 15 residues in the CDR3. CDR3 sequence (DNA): TGTGCCAGTGAAATCACCGGGACAGATAATTCACCCCTCCACTTT. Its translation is CASEITGTDNSPLHF.

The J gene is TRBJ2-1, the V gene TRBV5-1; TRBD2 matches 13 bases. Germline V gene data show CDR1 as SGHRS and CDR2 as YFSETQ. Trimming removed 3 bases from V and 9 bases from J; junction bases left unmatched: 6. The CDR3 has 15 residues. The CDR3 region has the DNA TGCGCCAGCAGCTACGGGACTAGCGGGATCAGTGAGCAGTTCTTC. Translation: CASSYGTSGISEQFF.

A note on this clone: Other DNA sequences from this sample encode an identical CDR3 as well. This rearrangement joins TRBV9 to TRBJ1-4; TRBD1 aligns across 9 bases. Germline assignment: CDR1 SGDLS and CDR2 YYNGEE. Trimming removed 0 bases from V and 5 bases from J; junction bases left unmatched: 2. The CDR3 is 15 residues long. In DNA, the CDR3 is TGTGCCAGCAGCGTAGGTACAGGGGGCAATGAAAAACTGTTTTTT. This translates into CASSVGTGGNEKLFF.

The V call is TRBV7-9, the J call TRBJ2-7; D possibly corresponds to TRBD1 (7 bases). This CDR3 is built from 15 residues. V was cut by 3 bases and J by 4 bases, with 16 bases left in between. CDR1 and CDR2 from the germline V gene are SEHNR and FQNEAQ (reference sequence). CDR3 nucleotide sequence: TGTGCCAGCAGCTTGGAGGGGGCTGGAAGGTACGAGCAGTACTTC. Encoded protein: CASSLEGAGRYEQYF.

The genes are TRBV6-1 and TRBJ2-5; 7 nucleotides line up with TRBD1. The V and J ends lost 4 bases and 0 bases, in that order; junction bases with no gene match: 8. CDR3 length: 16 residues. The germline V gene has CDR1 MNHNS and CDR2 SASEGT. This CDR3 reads CASSATGDLYQETQYF. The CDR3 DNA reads TGTGCCAGCAGTGCAACAGGGGATTTGTACCAAGAGACCCAGTACTTC.

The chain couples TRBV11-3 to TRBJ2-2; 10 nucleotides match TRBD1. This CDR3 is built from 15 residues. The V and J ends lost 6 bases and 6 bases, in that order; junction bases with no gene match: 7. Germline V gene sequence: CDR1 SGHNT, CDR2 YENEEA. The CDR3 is CASRPGTGEPGELFF. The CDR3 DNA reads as TGTGCCAGCAGGCCCGGGACAGGGGAACCCGGGGAGCTGTTTTTT.

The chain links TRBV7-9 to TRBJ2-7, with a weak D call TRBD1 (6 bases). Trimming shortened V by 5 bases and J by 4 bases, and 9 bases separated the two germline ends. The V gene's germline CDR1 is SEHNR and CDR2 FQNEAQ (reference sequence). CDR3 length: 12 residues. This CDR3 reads CASSATGYEQYF. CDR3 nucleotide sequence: TGTGCCAGCAGCGCGACAGGATACGAGCAGTACTTC.

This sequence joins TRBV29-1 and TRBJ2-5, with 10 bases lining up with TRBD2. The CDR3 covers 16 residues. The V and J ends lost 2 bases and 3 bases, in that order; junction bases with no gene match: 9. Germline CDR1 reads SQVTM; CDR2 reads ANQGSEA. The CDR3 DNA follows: TGCAGCGTTGAATCGCCAGGACTAGCGGTAGAAGAGACCCAGTACTTC. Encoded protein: CSVESPGLAVEETQYF.

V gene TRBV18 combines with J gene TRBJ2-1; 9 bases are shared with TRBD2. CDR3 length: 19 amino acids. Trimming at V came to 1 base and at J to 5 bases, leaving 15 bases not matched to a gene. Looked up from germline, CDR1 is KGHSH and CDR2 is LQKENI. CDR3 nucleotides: TGTGCCAGCTCACCACGCCAGGTTGGCCCGACTAGCGGCGACAATGAGCAGTTCTTC. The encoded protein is CASSPRQVGPTSGDNEQFF.

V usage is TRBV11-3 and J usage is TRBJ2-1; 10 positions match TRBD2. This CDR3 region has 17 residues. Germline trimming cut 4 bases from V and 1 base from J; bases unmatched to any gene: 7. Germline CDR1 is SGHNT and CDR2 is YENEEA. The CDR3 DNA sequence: TGTGCCAGCAGCTCCAATGGAGCGGGAGGGTCCTACAATGAGCAGTTCTTC. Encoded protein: CASSSNGAGGSYNEQFF.

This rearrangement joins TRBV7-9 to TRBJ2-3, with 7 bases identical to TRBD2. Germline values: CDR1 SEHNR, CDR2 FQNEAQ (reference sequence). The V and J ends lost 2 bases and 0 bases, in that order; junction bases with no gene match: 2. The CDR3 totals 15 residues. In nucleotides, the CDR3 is TGTGCCAGCAGCTTATCTAGCGGAAGCACAGATACGCAGTATTTT. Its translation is CASSLSSGSTDTQYF.

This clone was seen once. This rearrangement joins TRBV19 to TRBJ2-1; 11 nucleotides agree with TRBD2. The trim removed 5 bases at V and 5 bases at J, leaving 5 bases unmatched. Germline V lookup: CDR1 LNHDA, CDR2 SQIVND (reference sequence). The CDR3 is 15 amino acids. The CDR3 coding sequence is TGTGCCAGTAGTTACTTAGCGGGGGGGAACAATGAGCAGTTCTTC. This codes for CASSYLAGGNNEQFF.

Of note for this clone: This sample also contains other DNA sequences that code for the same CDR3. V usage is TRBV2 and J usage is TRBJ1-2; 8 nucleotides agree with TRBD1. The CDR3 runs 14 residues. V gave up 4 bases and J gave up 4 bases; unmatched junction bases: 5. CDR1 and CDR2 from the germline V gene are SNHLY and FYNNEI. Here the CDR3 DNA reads TGTGCCAGCAGTGGTGGGACAGGTCCCTATGGCTACACCTTC. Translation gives CASSGGTGPYGYTF.

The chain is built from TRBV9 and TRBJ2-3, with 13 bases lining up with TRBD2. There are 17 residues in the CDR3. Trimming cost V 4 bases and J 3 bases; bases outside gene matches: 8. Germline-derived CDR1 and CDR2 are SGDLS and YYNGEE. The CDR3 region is CASSLTSGGAGTDTQYF. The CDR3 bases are TGTGCCAGCAGCCTTACTAGCGGGGGGGCCGGGACAGATACGCAGTATTTT.

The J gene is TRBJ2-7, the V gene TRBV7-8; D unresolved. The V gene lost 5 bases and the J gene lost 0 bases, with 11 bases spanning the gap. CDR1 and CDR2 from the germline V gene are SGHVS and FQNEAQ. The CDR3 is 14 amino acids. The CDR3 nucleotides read TGTGCCAGCAGCACAGATCGAAGCTCCTACGAGCAGTACTTC. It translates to CASSTDRSSYEQYF.

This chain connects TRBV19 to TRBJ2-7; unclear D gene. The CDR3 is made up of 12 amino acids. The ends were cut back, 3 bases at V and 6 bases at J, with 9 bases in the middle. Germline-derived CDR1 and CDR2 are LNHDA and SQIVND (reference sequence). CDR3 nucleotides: TGTGCCAGTAGTATCTCCGTCGGCGAGCAGTACTTC. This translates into CASSISVGEQYF.

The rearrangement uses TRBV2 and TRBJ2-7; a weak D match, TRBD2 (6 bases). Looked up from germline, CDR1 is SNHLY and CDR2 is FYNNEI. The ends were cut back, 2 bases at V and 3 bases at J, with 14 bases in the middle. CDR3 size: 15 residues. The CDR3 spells CASSEKTDGGYEQYF. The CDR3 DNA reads TGTGCCAGCAGTGAAAAGACCGACGGGGGCTACGAGCAGTACTTC.

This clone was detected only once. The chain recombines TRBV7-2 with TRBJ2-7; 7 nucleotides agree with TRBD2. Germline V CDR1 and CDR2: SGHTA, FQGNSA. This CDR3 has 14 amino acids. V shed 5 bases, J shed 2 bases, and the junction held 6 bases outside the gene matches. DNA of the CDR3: TGTGCCAGCAGCCCAAGTGGGGGGGCCTACGAGCAGTACTTC. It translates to CASSPSGGAYEQYF.

The DNA of the CDR3 is TGTGCCAGCAGTTTTCCACAGGGGAAAGGCTACACCTTC. Protein sequence: CASSFPQGKGYTF. The gene calls are TRBV27 and TRBJ1-2, with TRBD1 matching 7 bases. This CDR3 is 13 amino acids long. V was clipped by 3 bases and J by 8 bases; unmatched bases: 6. CDR1 MNHEY and CDR2 SMNVEV come from the germline V gene (reference sequence).

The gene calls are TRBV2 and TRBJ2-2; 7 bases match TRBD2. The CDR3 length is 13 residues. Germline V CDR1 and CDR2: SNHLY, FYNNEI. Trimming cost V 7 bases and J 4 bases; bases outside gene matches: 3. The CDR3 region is CASKAGVTGELFF. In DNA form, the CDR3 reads TGTGCCAGCAAGGCGGGGGTCACCGGGGAGCTGTTTTTT.

The CDR3 DNA reads as TGTGCCAGCAGGATCGGGGGGATGGCAGATACGCAGTATTTT. Its protein is CASRIGGMADTQYF. The chain uses TRBV27 and TRBJ2-3, with 7 bases lining up with TRBD2. Germline assignment: CDR1 MNHEY and CDR2 SMNVEV (reference sequence). The trim removed 6 bases at V and 4 bases at J, leaving 7 bases unmatched. The CDR3 runs 14 residues.

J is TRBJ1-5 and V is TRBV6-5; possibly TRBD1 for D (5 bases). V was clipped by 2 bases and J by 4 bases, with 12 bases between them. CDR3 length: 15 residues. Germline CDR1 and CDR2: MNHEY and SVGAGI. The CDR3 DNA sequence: TGTGCCAGCAGTTACGACGTTGGGGGGAATCAGCCCCAGCATTTT. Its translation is CASSYDVGGNQPQHF.

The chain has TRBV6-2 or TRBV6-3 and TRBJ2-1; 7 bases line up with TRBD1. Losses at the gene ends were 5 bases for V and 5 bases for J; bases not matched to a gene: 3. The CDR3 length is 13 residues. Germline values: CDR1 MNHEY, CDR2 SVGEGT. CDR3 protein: CASSRDSHNEQFF. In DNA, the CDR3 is TGTGCCAGCAGTAGGGACAGTCACAATGAGCAGTTCTTC.

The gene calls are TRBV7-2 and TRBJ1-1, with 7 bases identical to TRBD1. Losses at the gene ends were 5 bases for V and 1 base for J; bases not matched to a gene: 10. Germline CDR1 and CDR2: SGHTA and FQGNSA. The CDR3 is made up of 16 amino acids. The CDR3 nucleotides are TGTGCCAGCAGCAGCGAGCCGTGGGACAGGAACACTGAAGCTTTCTTT. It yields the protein CASSSEPWDRNTEAFF.

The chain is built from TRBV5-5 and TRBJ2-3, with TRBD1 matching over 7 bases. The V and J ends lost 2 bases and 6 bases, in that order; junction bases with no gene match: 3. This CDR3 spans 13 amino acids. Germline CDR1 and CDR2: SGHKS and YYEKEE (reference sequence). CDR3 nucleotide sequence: TGTGCCAGCAGCTTAGGGGGCGCCGATACGCAGTATTTT. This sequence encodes CASSLGGADTQYF.